The 11 T cell receptor beta chains below all came from one sample that was sequenced in a study of blood T cell repertoires in COVID-19. Using immunoSEQ multiplex PCR, the repertoire was profiled, and TCRdb retains in-frame clones only, with some absent. Of 200,000 to 250,000 clones in the sample, around 90% were seen once. Sequenced sample: peripheral blood. The receptors shown here come from a man aged 25-40 years with COVID-19, enrolled during active disease.

Turning to this clone: Other DNA sequences from this sample encode an identical CDR3 as well. V is TRBV3-1 (or the pseudogene TRBV3-2) and J is TRBJ2-2; perhaps TRBD2 as D (6 bases). The CDR3 length is 14 residues. Germline V gene data show CDR1 as LGHDT and CDR2 as YNNKEL (reference sequence). Between the trimmed V and J ends, which lost 6 bases and 0 bases, there was a span of 8 bases. The CDR3 is CASSRLANTGELFF. CDR3 coding DNA: TGTGCCAGCAGTCGACTAGCGAACACCGGGGAGCTGTTTTTT.

The J gene is TRBJ1-4, the V gene TRBV18, with D possibly TRBD1 on 5 matching bases. With 2 bases removed from V and 6 bases from J, the gap between germline ends came to 7 bases. CDR3 length: 13 residues. CDR1 and CDR2 (germline): KGHSH, LQKENI. The CDR3 region has the DNA TGTGCCAGCTCACCAGGGGGGGATGAAAAACTGTTTTTT. Translated: CASSPGGDEKLFF.

The chain joins TRBV5-6 to TRBJ1-2, with 7 positions matching TRBD1. This CDR3 is 14 amino acids long. The germline CDR1 and CDR2 sequences are SGHDT and YYEEEE. V dropped 0 bases and J dropped 4; count of bases not matched to a gene: 3. CDR3: CASSLEQGGYGYTF. The CDR3 DNA sequence: TGTGCCAGCAGCTTGGAGCAGGGGGGCTATGGCTACACCTTC.

The chain is built from TRBV5-1 and TRBJ1-3; unclear D gene. CDR1 and CDR2 (germline): SGHRS, YFSETQ. The CDR3 spans 14 residues. Trimming shortened V by 4 bases and J by 1 base, and 9 bases separated the two germline ends. CDR3 protein: CASSPGVSGNTIYF. The DNA of the CDR3 is TGCGCCAGCAGCCCCGGGGTATCTGGAAACACCATATATTTT.

This chain links TRBV29-1 with TRBJ1-5; D remains ambiguous. Trimming left V 6 bases short and J 4 bases short, with 16 bases between. There are 14 residues in the CDR3. CDR1 is SQVTM and CDR2 is ANQGSEA in the germline V gene. The CDR3 region is CSVSVEAGNQPQHF. The CDR3 DNA sequence: TGCAGCGTGTCCGTGGAGGCGGGTAATCAGCCCCAGCATTTT.

The genes are TRBV2 and TRBJ2-7; a weak D match, TRBD1 (8 bases). Per the germline V gene, CDR1 is SNHLY and CDR2 is FYNNEI. V was shortened by 3 bases and J by 0 bases, with 24 bases between the two germline ends. The CDR3 extends over 19 amino acids. The CDR3 loop is CASSDIKKGQGGYSYEQYF. CDR3 nucleotide sequence: TGTGCCAGCAGTGACATTAAAAAAGGACAGGGAGGGTACTCCTACGAGCAGTACTTC.

The table lists this clone with a count of one. The gene calls are TRBV30 and TRBJ1-4, with D possibly being TRBD1 (6 bases). Germline CDR1 GTSNPN, CDR2 SVGIG (reference sequence). The CDR3 loop spans 12 amino acids. The V and J ends lost 3 bases and 6 bases respectively, with 8 bases between them. The DNA of the CDR3 is TGTGCCTGGAGCAGGGGTGATGAAAAACTGTTTTTT. Its translation: CAWSRGDEKLFF.

The rearrangement links TRBV6-2 or TRBV6-3 to TRBJ1-6; 7 bases are shared with TRBD1. Germline-derived CDR1 and CDR2 are MNHEY and SVGEGT. V shed 6 bases, J shed 10 bases, and the junction held 9 bases outside the gene matches. The CDR3 sequence is 14 residues long. Written as DNA, the CDR3 is TGTGCCAGCAGCAGATTCGACAGGGACTCACCCCTCCACTTT. Its protein product is CASSRFDRDSPLHF.

The chain couples TRBV5-1 to TRBJ1-1; 8 bases match TRBD1. The junction had 5 bases not matched to a gene; V was cut back by 6 bases and J by 1 base. Germline V gene lookup returns CDR1 SGHRS and CDR2 YFSETQ. The CDR3 spans 14 residues. CDR3 nucleotides: TGCGCCAGCAACAACGGACAGGGGAACACTGAAGCTTTCTTT. Amino acids: CASNNGQGNTEAFF. Based on the CDR3 plus reference TRBV5-1 and TRBJ1-1, the full variable domain is KAGVTQTPRYLIKTRGQQVTLSCSPISGHRSVSWYQQTPGQGLQFLFEYFSETQRNKGNFPGRFSGRQFSNSRSEMNVSTLELGDSALYLCASNNGQGNTEAFFGQGTRLTVV.

The chain has TRBV5-4 and TRBJ2-7, with 10 positions matching TRBD1. The V segment lost 0 bases and the J segment 2 bases; nucleotides outside the gene matches: 8. Germline-derived CDR1 and CDR2 are SGHNT and YYREEE (reference sequence). The CDR3 totals 17 residues. Here the CDR3 reads CASSLEPGTGAPYEQYF. Written as DNA, the CDR3 is TGTGCCAGCAGCTTGGAACCAGGGACAGGGGCCCCCTACGAGCAGTACTTC.

The chain recombines TRBV11-2 with TRBJ2-1, with D possibly matching TRBD2 (5 bases). The CDR3 runs 17 residues. The germline CDR1 and CDR2 sequences are SGHAT and FQNNGV. The ends were cut back, 4 bases at V and 0 bases at J, with 16 bases in the middle. The CDR3: CASSSIHGVSSYNEQFF. The CDR3 nucleotides read TGTGCCAGCAGCTCGATACACGGGGTGAGCTCCTACAATGAGCAGTTCTTC.